A selection of T cell receptor beta chains follows, all from one sample in a study of shared clonotypes between healthy human individuals. The data were produced by immunoSEQ multiplex PCR, yet TCRdb's version contains in-frame clones alone and is incomplete. Here the sample spans about 1 million clones, approximately 72% being singletons. Input material: memory CD4+ T cells sorted from blood. These TCRs come from a man aged 18 to 30 in good health. CDR3s include the opening cysteine and the closing phenylalanine or tryptophan. A D gene is named only where the DNA matches it firmly. Clone size is stated in some rows and not others, as once, few, many or a class when expanded.

clone size	J gene	D gene	V gene	CDR3 DNA	CDR3 protein
-	TRBJ2-7	-	TRBV6-5	TGTGCCAGCAGTTACCAAGACAGACCTTCCTACGAGCAGTACTTC	CASSYQDRPSYEQYF
once	TRBJ1-5	-	TRBV20-1	TGCAGTGCTAGCCGAGGTCAGCCCCAGCATTTT	CSASRGQPQHF
-	TRBJ2-2	TRBD1	TRBV5-4	TGTGCCAGCAGGACGGGACAGGGAGGATCCGGGGAGCTGTTTTTT	CASRTGQGGSGELFF
-	TRBJ1-2	-	TRBV10-3	TGTGCCATCAGTATTCGGGGAGACTATGGCTACACCTTC	CAISIRGDYGYTF
once	TRBJ1-2	-	TRBV9	TGTGCCAGCAGCGAATACTCTCGGGGCTACACCTTC	CASSEYSRGYTF
-	TRBJ2-5	-	TRBV28	TGTGCCAGCAGTTTATCAGGCAGGGGCTCGGGGGAGACCCAGTACTTC	CASSLSGRGSGETQYF
few	TRBJ2-7	-	TRBV30	TGTGCCTGGAGTGTAGGGGGCTCCTACGAGCAGTACTTC	CAWSVGGSYEQYF
-	TRBJ1-2	TRBD1	TRBV4-3	TGCGCCAGCAGCCAAGATTCTAGTGTGGGACAGTTCTATGGCTACACCTTC	CASSQDSSVGQFYGYTF
-	TRBJ1-4	TRBD1	TRBV5-1	TGCGCCAGCACCACAGGGGGGGTACGAGAAAAACTGTTTTTT	CASTTGGVREKLFF
few	TRBJ1-5	-	TRBV19	TGTGCCAGTAGTATCTCCCGACAGATCAATCAGCCCCAGCATTTT	CASSISRQINQPQHF
-	TRBJ2-1	TRBD2	TRBV28	TGTGCCAGCAGGAGTTTGTCTAGCGGGGGCTATGAGCAGTTCTTC	CASRSLSSGGYEQFF
-	TRBJ1-5	-	TRBV7-2	TGTGCCAGCAGCTTAGCCAGGGATGGAGGGAATCAGCCCCAGCATTTT	CASSLARDGGNQPQHF
-	TRBJ2-3	TRBD2	TRBV7-9	TGTGCCAGCAGCTTGAGCGGGAGGGAGGCTACGCAGTATTTT	CASSLSGREATQYF
-	TRBJ2-3	TRBD1	TRBV9	TGTGCCAGCAGCCCGACAGGGGGCGCGAGTTTCCCAACAGATACGCAGTATTTT	CASSPTGGASFPTDTQYF
-	TRBJ2-7	-	TRBV18	TGTGCCAGCTCACCAGGGTCGCCAGGGGCCTCCTACGAGCAGTACTTC	CASSPGSPGASYEQYF
-	TRBJ1-4	-	TRBV7-4	TGTGCCAGCAGCTTAGCGCTCGGCAGGGGCGGGGAAAAACTGTTTTTT	CASSLALGRGGEKLFF